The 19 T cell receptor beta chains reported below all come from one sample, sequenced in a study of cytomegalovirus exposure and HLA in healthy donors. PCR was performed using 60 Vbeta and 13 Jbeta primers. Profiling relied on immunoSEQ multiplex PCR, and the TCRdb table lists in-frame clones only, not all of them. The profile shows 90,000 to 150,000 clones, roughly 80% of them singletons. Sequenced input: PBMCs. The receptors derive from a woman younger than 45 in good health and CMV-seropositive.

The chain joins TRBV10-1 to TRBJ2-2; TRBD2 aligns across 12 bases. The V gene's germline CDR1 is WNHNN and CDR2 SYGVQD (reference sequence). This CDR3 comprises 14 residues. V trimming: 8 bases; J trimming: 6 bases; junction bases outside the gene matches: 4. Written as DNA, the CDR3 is TGCGCCAGCCACGCTAGCGGGGGGGCCGGGGAGCTGTTTTTT. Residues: CASHASGGAGELFF.

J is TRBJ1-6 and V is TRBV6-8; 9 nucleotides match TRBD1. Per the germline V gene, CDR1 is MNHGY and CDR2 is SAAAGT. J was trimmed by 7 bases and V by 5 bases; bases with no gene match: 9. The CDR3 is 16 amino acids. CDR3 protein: CASSATGGAVNSPLHF. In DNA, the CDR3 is TGTGCCAGCAGTGCAACAGGGGGCGCAGTGAATTCACCCCTCCACTTT.

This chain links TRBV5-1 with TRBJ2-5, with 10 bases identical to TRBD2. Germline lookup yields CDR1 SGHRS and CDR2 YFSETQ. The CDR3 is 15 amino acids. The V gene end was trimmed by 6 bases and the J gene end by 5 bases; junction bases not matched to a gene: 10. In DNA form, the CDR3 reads TGCGCCAGCATCCCCAGCGGGGGGGCGGGGGAGACCCAGTACTTC. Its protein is CASIPSGGAGETQYF.

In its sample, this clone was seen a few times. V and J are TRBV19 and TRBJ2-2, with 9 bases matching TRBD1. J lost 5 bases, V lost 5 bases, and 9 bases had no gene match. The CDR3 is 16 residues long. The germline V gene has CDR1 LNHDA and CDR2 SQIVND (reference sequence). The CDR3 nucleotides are TGTGCCAGTAGTCGACCCCGGGACAGGGATACCGGGGAGCTGTTTTTT. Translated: CASSRPRDRDTGELFF.

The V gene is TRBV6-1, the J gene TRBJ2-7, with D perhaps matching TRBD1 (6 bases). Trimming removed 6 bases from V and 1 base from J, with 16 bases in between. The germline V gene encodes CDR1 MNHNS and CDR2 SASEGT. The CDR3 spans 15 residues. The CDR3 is CASSALGTLSYEQYF. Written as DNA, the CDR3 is TGTGCCAGCAGCGCCCTCGGGACACTATCCTACGAGCAGTACTTC.

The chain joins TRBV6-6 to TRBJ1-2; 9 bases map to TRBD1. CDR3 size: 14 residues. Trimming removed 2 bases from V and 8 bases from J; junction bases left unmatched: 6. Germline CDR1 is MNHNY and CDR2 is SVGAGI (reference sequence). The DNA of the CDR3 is TGTGCCAGCAGTTACCCGGGACAGGGATACGGCTACACCTTC. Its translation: CASSYPGQGYGYTF.

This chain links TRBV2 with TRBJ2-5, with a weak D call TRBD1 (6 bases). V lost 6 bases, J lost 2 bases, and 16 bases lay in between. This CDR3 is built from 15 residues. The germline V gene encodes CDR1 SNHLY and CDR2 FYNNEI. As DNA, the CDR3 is TGTGCCAGCAGCCAATCCGGGACACCTCAAGAGACCCAGTACTTC. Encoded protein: CASSQSGTPQETQYF.

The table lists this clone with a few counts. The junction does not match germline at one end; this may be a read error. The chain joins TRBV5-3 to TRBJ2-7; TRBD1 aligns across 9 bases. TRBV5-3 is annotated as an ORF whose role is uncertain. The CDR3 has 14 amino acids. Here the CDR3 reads CASSLQDRGYEQYF. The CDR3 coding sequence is TGTGCCAGCAGCTTACAGGACAGGGGCTACGAGCAGTACTTC.

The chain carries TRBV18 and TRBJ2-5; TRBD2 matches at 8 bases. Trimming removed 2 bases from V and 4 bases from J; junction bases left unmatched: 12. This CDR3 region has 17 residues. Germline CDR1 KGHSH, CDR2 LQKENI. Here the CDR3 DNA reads TGTGCCAGCTCACCAACAGAAGGGACTAGGAGAGGAGAGACCCAGTACTTC. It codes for CASSPTEGTRRGETQYF.

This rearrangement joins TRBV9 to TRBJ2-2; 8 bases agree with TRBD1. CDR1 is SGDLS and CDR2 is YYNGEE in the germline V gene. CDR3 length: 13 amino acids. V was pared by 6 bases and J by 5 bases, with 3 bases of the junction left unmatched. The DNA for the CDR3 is TGTGCCAGCAACCAGGGGGCAACCGGGGAGCTGTTTTTT. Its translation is CASNQGATGELFF.

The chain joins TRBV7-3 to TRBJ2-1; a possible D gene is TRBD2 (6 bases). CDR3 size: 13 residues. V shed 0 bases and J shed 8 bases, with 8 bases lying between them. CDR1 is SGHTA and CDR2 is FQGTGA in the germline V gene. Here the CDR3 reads CASSLTWGDEQFF. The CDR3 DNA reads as TGTGCCAGCAGCTTAACGTGGGGGGATGAGCAGTTCTTC.

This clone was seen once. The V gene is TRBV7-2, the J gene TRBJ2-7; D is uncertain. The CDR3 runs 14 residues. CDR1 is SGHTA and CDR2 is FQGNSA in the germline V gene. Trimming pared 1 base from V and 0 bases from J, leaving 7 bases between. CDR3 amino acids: CASSLDSISYEQYF. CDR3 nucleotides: TGTGCCAGCAGCTTAGACTCAATCTCCTACGAGCAGTACTTC.

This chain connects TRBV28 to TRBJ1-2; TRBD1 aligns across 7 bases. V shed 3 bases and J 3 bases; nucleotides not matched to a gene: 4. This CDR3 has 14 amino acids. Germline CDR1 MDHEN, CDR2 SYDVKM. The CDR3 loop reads CASSFGTAHYGYTF. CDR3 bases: TGTGCCAGCAGTTTTGGGACAGCCCACTATGGCTACACCTTC.

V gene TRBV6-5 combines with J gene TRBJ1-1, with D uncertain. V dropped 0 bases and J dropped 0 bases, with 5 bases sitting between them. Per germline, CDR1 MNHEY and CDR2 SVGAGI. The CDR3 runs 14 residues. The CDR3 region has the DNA TGTGCCAGCAGTTACTCGAGAGTGAACACTGAAGCTTTCTTT. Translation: CASSYSRVNTEAFF.

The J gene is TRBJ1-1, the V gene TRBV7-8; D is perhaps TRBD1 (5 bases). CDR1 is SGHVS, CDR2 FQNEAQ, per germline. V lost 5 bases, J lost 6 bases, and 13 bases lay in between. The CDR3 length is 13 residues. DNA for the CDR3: TGTGCCAGCAGCCTCGGCAGGGTCGCTGAAGCTTTCTTT. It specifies CASSLGRVAEAFF.

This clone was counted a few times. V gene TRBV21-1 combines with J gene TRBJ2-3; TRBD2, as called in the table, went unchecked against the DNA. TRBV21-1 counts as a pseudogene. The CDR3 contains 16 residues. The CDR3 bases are TGTGCCAGCAGCAAAGGGGAGCGGGGGGACACAGATACGCAGTATTTT. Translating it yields CASSKGERGDTDTQYF.

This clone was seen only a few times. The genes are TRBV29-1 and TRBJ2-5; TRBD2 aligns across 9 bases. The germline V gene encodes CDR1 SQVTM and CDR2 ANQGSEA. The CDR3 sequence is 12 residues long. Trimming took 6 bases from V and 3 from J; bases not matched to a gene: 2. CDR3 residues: CSVLAGEETQYF. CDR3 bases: TGCAGCGTCTTAGCGGGGGAAGAGACCCAGTACTTC.

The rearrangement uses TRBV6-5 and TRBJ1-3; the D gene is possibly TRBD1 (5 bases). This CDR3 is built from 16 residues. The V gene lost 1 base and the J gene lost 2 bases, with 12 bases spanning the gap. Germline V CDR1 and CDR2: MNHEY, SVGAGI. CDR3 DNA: TGTGCCAGCAGTTACTTGGGGCGCGAGACTGGAAACACCATATATTTT. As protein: CASSYLGRETGNTIYF.

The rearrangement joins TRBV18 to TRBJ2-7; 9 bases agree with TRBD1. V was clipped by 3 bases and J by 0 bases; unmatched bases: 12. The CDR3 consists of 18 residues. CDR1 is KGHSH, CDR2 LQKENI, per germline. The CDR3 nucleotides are TGTGCCAGCTCACCCTCGGGACAGGGACACCCAAGCTCCTACGAGCAGTACTTC. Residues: CASSPSGQGHPSSYEQYF.